This TCR beta chain was found in a study of beta chain features in type 1 diabetes. Study background: The examined sorted cells totaled roughly 110,000,000 across samples. Findings and limits, study-wide: Since sequencing was performed on cDNA, cells with high TCR expression could be over-represented. Across all four CD4+ subsets, people with type 1 diabetes showed modestly shorter TCRB CDR3s. The naive, central memory and Treg TCRB repertoires showed an apparent similarity that was greater among patients than among healthy donors. Insertions at VDJ junctions were less frequent in type 1 diabetes patients. These patients also deleted more nucleotides at the same junctions.

This clone was seen a handful of times. The antigen is undetermined. CDR3 length equals 14 residues. V lost 0 bases and J lost 10, with 14 bases in between. CDR1 is SGDLS and CDR2 is YYNGEE in the germline V gene. Reverse transcription of all isolated RNA meant that expressed TCRB transcripts were sequenced. The method was immunoSEQ multiplex PCR; TCRdb's version includes in-frame clones alone and lacks a portion of them. The table lists 160,000 or so clones, 8.5% to 10% of them singletons. The receptor was isolated from a woman aged 25-40 years with type 1 diabetes. The chain joins TRBV9 to TRBJ2-1, with D possibly TRBD2 on 5 matching bases. The sequenced sample consisted of central memory CD4+ T cells from blood. The CDR3 nucleotides read TGTGCCAGCAGCGTAGGGGTTAGCGTAAACGAGCAGTTCTTC. Its protein product is CASSVGVSVNEQFF.